These 11 T cell receptor beta chains were sequenced from one sample in a study of cytomegalovirus exposure and HLA in healthy donors. Amplification used 60 Vbeta primers and 13 Jbeta primers. The assay was immunoSEQ multiplex PCR, and TCRdb's table has in-frame clones only and misses some. This table holds about 170,000 clones, about four fifths found once. Input material: PBMCs. These receptors came from a girl aged 5-17 years in good health and CMV-seropositive.

V is TRBV7-2 and J is TRBJ1-2, with D possibly matching TRBD1 (6 bases). Trimming shortened V by 2 bases and J by 7 bases, and 17 bases separated the two germline ends. The CDR3 length is 15 residues. Germline values: CDR1 SGHTA, CDR2 FQGNSA. This chain's CDR3 is CASSLNARGAGGYTF. CDR3 DNA sequence: TGTGCCAGCAGCTTAAACGCTCGGGGGGCCGGTGGCTACACCTTC.

V usage is TRBV9 and J usage is TRBJ1-2, with 9 bases aligning to TRBD1. CDR3 length: 13 amino acids. Per the germline V gene, CDR1 is SGDLS and CDR2 is YYNGEE. The V gene end was trimmed by 3 bases and the J gene end by 4 bases; junction bases not matched to a gene: 1. The CDR3 spells CASSATGGYGYTF. The CDR3 bases are TGTGCCAGCAGCGCGACAGGGGGCTATGGCTACACCTTC. Based on the CDR3 plus reference TRBV9 and TRBJ1-2, the full variable domain is DSGVTQTPKHLITATGQRVTLRCSPRSGDLSVYWYQQSLDQGLQFLIQYYNGEERAKGNILERFSAQQFPDLHSELNLSSLELGDSALYFCASSATGGYGYTFGSGTRLTVV.

The chain combines TRBV7-9 with TRBJ2-1; the match to TRBD2 covers 7 bases. The V gene end was trimmed by 1 base and the J gene end by 8 bases; junction bases not matched to a gene: 2. The CDR3 is 13 residues long. The V gene's germline CDR1 is SEHNR and CDR2 FQNEAQ (reference sequence). This CDR3 is CASSLGLAHEQFF. The CDR3 DNA reads as TGTGCCAGCAGCTTAGGACTAGCCCATGAGCAGTTCTTC.

The J gene is TRBJ2-2, the V gene TRBV5-6; D might be TRBD1 (5 bases). The CDR3 totals 15 residues. V was cut by 5 bases and J by 1 base, with 12 bases left in between. Germline V gene data show CDR1 as SGHDT and CDR2 as YYEEEE. Here the CDR3 DNA reads TGTGCCAGCAGACCTGGACACAAGAACACCGGGGAGCTGTTTTTT. Its protein product is CASRPGHKNTGELFF.

This chain joins TRBV5-1 and TRBJ1-1, with 8 bases matching TRBD1. Germline V gene data show CDR1 as SGHRS and CDR2 as YFSETQ. The CDR3 runs 14 residues. Trimming at V came to 4 bases and at J to 1 base, leaving 3 bases not matched to a gene. The CDR3 protein is CASSLGQANTEAFF. As DNA, the CDR3 is TGCGCCAGCAGCCTGGGACAGGCGAACACTGAAGCTTTCTTT. The full variable domain, its missing parts supplied by reference TRBV5-1 and TRBJ1-1, is KAGVTQTPRYLIKTRGQQVTLSCSPISGHRSVSWYQQTPGQGLQFLFEYFSETQRNKGNFPGRFSGRQFSNSRSEMNVSTLELGDSALYLCASSLGQANTEAFFGQGTRLTVV.

The chain combines TRBV6-5 with TRBJ2-5, with 8 positions matching TRBD1. Per the germline V gene, CDR1 is MNHEY and CDR2 is SVGAGI. The CDR3 totals 15 residues. Trimming cost V 2 bases and J 5 bases; bases outside gene matches: 7. This chain's CDR3 is CASSYTTGERETQYF. CDR3 bases: TGTGCCAGCAGTTACACGACAGGGGAGCGGGAGACCCAGTACTTC.

This clone was seen just once. The chain combines TRBV7-3 with TRBJ2-1, with 7 positions matching TRBD2. In germline, CDR1 is SGHTA, CDR2 FQGTGA. The CDR3 runs 15 residues. The V segment lost 3 bases and the J segment 6 bases; nucleotides outside the gene matches: 8. CDR3 nucleotides: TGTGCCAGCAGCTTGGGTAGCGGGCGGCCCAATGAGCAGTTCTTC. Translation: CASSLGSGRPNEQFF.

The chain uses TRBV7-9 and TRBJ1-1; D gene uncertain. The CDR3 has 13 amino acids. Germline CDR1 reads SEHNR; CDR2 reads FQNEAQ (reference sequence). The V end lost 4 bases, the J end lost 1 base, and 7 bases lay between the germline ends. Written as DNA, the CDR3 is TGTGCCAGCAGCTCAGAACCGAACACTGAAGCTTTCTTT. The encoded protein is CASSSEPNTEAFF.

The chain has TRBV5-1 and TRBJ2-3; 12 nucleotides match TRBD2. V lost 4 bases to trimming and J lost 4 bases; unmatched junction nucleotides: 16. Germline V gene data show CDR1 as SGHRS and CDR2 as YFSETQ. The CDR3 covers 19 residues. The CDR3 DNA reads as TGCGCCAGCAGCGGAGGACTAGCGGGGCCTCTTTCGGTGGCAGATACGCAGTATTTT. This sequence encodes CASSGGLAGPLSVADTQYF. Full variable domain (outside the CDR3, taken from reference TRBV5-1 and TRBJ2-3): KAGVTQTPRYLIKTRGQQVTLSCSPISGHRSVSWYQQTPGQGLQFLFEYFSETQRNKGNFPGRFSGRQFSNSRSEMNVSTLELGDSALYLCASSGGLAGPLSVADTQYFGPGTRLTVL.

The chain has TRBV5-6 and TRBJ1-2; D possibly corresponds to TRBD1 (5 bases). CDR3 length: 14 residues. V lost 1 base and J lost 8, with 15 bases in between. Germline CDR1 SGHDT, CDR2 YYEEEE. The CDR3 DNA follows: TGTGCCAGCAGCTTGAGACAGAATTTGGGGGGCTACACCTTC. Residues: CASSLRQNLGGYTF.

The chain couples TRBV5-1 to TRBJ1-1; perhaps TRBD1 as D (6 bases). Germline CDR1 is SGHRS and CDR2 is YFSETQ. This CDR3 comprises 15 residues. The V gene lost 4 bases and the J gene lost 5 bases, with 18 bases spanning the gap. The CDR3 sequence is CASSAQKGERTEAFF. The DNA of the CDR3 is TGCGCCAGCAGCGCCCAAAAGGGGGAGCGAACTGAAGCTTTCTTT.